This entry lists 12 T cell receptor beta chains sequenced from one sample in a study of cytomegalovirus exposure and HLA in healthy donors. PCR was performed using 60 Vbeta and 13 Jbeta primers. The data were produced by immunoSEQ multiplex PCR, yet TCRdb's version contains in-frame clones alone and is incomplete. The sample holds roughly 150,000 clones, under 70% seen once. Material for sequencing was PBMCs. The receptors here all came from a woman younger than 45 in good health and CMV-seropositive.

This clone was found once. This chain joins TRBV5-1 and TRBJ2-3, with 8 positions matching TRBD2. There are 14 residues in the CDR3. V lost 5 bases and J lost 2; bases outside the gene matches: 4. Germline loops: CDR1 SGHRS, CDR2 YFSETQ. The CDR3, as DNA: TGCGCCAGCAGTTGGGGACTAGACACAGATACGCAGTATTTT. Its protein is CASSWGLDTDTQYF.

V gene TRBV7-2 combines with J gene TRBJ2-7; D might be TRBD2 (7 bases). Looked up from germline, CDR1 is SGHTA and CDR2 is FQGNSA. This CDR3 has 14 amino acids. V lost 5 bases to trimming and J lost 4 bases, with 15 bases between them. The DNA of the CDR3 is TGTGCCAGCAGCCCAGCGGGACAAGCGTACGAGCAGTACTTC. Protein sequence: CASSPAGQAYEQYF.

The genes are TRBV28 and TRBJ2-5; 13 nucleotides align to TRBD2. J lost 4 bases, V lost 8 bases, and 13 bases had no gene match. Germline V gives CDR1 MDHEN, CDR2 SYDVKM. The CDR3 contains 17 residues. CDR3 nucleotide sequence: TGTGCCAGCGGCGGACTAGCGGGAGTAGAATTTGGAGAGACCCAGTACTTC. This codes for CASGGLAGVEFGETQYF.

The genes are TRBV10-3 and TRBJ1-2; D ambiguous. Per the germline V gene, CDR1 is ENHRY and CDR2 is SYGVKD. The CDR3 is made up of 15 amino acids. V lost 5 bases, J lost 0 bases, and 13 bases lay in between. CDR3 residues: CAISLLEGANYGYTF. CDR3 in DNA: TGTGCCATCAGTCTTTTGGAGGGAGCTAACTATGGCTACACCTTC.

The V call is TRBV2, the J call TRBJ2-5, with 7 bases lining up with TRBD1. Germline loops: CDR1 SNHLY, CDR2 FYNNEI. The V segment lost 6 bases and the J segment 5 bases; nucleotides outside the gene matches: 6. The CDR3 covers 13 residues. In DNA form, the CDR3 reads TGTGCCAGCAGGAGAGACAGGGTGGAGACCCAGTACTTC. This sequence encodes CASRRDRVETQYF.

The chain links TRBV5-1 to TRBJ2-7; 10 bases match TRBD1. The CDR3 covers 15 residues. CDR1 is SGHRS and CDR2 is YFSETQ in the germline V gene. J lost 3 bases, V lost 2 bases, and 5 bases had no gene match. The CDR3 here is CASSFGQGDVYEQYF. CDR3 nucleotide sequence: TGCGCCAGCAGCTTTGGACAGGGGGATGTCTACGAGCAGTACTTC.

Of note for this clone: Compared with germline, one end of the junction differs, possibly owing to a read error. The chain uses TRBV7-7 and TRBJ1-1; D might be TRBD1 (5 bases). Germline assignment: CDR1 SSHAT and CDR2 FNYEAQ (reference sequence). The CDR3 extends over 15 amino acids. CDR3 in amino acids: CASSPLTAMNTEAFF. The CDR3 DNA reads TGTGCTAGCAGCCCCTTGACAGCCATGAACACTGAAGCTTTCTTT.

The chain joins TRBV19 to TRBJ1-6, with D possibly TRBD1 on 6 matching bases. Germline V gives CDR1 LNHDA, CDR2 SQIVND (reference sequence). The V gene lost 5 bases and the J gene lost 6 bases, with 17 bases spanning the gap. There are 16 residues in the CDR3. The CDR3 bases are TGTGCCAGTAGTGTCGACAGGCCACGATCTAATTCACCCCTCCACTTT. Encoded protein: CASSVDRPRSNSPLHF.

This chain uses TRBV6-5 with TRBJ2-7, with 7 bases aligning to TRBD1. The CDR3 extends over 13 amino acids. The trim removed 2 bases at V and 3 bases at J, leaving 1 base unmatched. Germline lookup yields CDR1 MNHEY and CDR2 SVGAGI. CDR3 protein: CASSYRTGYEQYF. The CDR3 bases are TGTGCCAGCAGTTACAGGACAGGCTACGAGCAGTACTTC.

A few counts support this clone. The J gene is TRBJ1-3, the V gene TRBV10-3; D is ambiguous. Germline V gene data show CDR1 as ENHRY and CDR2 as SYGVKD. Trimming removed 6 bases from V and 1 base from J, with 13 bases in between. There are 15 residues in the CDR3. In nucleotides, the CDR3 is TGTGCCATCAGACTTACAGCCACTTCTGGAAACACCATATATTTT. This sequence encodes CAIRLTATSGNTIYF.

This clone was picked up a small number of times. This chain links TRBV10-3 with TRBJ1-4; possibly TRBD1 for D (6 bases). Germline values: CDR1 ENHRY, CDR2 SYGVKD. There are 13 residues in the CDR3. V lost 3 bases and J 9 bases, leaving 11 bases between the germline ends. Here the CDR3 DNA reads TGTGCCATCAGTGATGGGGGCCTGAAAAAACTGTTTTTT. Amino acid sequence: CAISDGGLKKLFF.

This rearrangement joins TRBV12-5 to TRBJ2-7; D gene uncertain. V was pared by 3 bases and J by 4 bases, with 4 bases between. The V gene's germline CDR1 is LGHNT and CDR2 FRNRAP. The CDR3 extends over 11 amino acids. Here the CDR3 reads CASGFSYEQYF. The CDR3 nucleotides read TGTGCTAGTGGTTTCAGTTACGAGCAGTACTTC.